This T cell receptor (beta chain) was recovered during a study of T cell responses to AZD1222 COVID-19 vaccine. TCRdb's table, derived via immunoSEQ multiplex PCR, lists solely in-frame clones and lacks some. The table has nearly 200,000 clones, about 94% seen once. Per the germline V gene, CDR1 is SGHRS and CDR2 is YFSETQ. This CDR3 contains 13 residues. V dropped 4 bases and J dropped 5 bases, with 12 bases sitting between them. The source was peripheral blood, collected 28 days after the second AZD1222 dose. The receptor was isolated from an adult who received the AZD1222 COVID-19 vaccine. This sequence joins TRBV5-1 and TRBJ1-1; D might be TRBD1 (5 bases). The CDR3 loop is CASSGGAETEAFF. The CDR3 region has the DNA TGCGCCAGCAGCGGCGGGGCGGAAACTGAAGCTTTCTTT.